The source of this T cell receptor (beta chain) is a study of control samples from healthy donors and cancer patients. This table comes from immunoSEQ multiplex PCR, and its TCRdb copy is limited to in-frame clones, with some not included. The table records about 170,000 clones, just over 85% of them present only once. The CDR3 runs to 15 residues. Germline CDR1 and CDR2: SGHDT and YYEEEE. Trimming removed 0 bases from V and 8 bases from J; junction bases left unmatched: 9. The TCR originated in a woman in her 30s in good health. Source material: blood. The rearrangement joins TRBV5-6 to TRBJ1-2, with 8 nucleotides matching TRBD1. The CDR3 DNA reads as TGTGCCAGCAGCTTGGCCAGGGGGCCGGTCTGGGGCTACACCTTC. This encodes CASSLARGPVWGYTF.